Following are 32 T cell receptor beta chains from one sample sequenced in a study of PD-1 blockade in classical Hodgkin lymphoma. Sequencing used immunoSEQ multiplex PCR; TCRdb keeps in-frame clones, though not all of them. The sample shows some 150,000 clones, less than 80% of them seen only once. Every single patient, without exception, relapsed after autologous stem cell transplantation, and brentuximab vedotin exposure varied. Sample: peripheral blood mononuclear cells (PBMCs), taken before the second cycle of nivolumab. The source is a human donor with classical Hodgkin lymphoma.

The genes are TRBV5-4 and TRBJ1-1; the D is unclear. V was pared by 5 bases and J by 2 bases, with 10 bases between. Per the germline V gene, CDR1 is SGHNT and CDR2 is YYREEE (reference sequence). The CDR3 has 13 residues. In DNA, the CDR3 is TGTGCCAGCAGGTTAACTGTTAACACTGAAGCTTTCTTT. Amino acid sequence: CASRLTVNTEAFF.

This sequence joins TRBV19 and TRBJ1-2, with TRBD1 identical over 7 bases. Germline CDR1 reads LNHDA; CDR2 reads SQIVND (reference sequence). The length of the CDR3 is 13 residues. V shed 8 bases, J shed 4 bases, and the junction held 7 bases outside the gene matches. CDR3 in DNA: TGTGCCAGTGGGAGACAGGGTCCCTATGGCTACACCTTC. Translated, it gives CASGRQGPYGYTF. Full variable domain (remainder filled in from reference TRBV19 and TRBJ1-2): DGGITQSPKYLFRKEGQNVTLSCEQNLNHDAMYWYRQDPGQGLRLIYYSQIVNDFQKGDIAEGYSVSREKKESFPLTVTSAQKNPTAFYLCASGRQGPYGYTFGSGTRLTVV.

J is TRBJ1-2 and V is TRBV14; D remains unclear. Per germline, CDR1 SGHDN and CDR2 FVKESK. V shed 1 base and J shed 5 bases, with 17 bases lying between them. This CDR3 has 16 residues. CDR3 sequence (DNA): TGTGCCAGCAGCCAAGTTGGTTATACAATAGCATATGGCTACACCTTC. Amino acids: CASSQVGYTIAYGYTF. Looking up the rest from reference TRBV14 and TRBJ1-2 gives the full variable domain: EAGVTQFPSHSVIEKGQTVTLRCDPISGHDNLYWYRRVMGKEIKFLLHFVKESKQDESGMPNNRFLAERTGGTYSTLKVQPAELEDSGVYFCASSQVGYTIAYGYTFGSGTRLTVV.

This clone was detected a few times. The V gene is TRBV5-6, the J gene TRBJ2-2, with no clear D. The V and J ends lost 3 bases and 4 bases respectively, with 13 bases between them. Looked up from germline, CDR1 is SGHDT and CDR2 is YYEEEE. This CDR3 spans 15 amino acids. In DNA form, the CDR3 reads TGTGCCAGCAGCTCCTTGGGCCGCCCCACCGGGGAGCTGTTTTTT. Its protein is CASSSLGRPTGELFF.

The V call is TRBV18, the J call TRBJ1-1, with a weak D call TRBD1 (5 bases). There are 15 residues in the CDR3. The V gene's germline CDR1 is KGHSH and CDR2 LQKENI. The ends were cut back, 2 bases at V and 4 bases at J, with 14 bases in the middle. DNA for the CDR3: TGTGCCAGCTCACCAATGGGGGGATGGCTCACTGAAGCTTTCTTT. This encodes CASSPMGGWLTEAFF. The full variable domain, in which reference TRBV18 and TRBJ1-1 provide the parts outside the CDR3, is NAGVMQNPRHLVRRRGQEARLRCSPMKGHSHVYWYRQLPEEGLKFMVYLQKENIIDESGMPKERFSAEFPKEGPSILRIQQVVRGDSAAYFCASSPMGGWLTEAFFGQGTRLTVV.

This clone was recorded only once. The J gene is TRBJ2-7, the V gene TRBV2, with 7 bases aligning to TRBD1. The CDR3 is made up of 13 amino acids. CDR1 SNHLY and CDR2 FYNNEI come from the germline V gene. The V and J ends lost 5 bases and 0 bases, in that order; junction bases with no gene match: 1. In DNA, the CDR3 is TGTGCCAGCAGTCGGGACAGCTCCTACGAGCAGTACTTC. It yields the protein CASSRDSSYEQYF.

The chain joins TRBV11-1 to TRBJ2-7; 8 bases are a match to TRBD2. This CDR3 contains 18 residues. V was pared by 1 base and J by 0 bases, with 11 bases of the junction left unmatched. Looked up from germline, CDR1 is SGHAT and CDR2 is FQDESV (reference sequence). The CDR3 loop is CASSLVILAGGRSYEQYF. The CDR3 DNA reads TGTGCCAGCAGCTTAGTGATTTTGGCGGGAGGTCGCTCCTACGAGCAGTACTTC.

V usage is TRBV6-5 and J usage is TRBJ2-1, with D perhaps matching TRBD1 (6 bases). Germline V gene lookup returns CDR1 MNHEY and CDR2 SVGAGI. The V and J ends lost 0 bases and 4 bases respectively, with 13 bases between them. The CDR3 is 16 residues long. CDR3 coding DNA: TGTGCCAGCAGTTACTCCATGCAGGGGTGGTACAATGAGCAGTTCTTC. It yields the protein CASSYSMQGWYNEQFF.

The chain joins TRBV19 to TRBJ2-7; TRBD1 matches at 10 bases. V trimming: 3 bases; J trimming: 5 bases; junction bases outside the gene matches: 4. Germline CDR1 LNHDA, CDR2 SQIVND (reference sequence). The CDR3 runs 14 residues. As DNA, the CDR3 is TGTGCCAGTAGTATTGGACAGGGGGGCGACGAGCAGTACTTC. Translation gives CASSIGQGGDEQYF.

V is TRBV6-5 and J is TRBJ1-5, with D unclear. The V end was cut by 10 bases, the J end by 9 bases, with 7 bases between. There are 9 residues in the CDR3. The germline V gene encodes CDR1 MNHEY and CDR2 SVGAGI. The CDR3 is CATRPPQHF. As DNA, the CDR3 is TGTGCCACCAGACCGCCCCAGCATTTT.

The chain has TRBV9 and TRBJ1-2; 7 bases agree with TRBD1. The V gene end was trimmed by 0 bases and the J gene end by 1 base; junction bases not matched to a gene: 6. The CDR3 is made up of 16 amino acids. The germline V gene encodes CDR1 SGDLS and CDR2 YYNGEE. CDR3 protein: CASSVGTGADNYGYTF. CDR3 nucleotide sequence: TGTGCCAGCAGCGTAGGTACAGGGGCGGATAACTATGGCTACACCTTC.

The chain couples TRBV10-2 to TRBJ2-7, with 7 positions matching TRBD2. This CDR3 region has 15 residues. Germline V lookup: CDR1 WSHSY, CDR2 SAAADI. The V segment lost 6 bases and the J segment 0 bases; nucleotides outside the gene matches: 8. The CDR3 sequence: CASRASGESSYEQYF. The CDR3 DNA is TGCGCCAGCAGAGCTAGCGGAGAAAGCTCCTACGAGCAGTACTTC.

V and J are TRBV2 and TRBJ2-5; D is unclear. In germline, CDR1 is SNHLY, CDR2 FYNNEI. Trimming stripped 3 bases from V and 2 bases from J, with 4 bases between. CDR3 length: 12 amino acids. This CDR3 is CASSDGQETQYF. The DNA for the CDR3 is TGTGCCAGCAGTGACGGACAAGAGACCCAGTACTTC.

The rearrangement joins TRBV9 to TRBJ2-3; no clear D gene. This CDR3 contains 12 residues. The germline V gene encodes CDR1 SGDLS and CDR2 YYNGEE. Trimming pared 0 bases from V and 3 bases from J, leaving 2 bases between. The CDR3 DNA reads TGTGCCAGCAGCGTAGCGACAGATACGCAGTATTTT. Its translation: CASSVATDTQYF.

The CDR3 protein is CASSLDPGGNTQYF. CDR3 nucleotide sequence: TGTGCCAGCAGCTTAGATCCGGGGGGGAATACGCAGTATTTT. The J gene is TRBJ2-3, the V gene TRBV11-2; 8 bases are shared with TRBD2. Germline loops: CDR1 SGHAT, CDR2 FQNNGV. This CDR3 region has 14 residues. Trimming cost V 0 bases and J 7 bases; bases outside gene matches: 3.

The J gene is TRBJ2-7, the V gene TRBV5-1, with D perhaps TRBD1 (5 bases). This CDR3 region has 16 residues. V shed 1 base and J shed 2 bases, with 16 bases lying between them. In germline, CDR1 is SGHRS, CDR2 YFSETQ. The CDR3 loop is CASSLHAQVTPYEQYF. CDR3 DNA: TGCGCCAGCAGCTTGCACGCACAGGTTACCCCCTACGAGCAGTACTTC.

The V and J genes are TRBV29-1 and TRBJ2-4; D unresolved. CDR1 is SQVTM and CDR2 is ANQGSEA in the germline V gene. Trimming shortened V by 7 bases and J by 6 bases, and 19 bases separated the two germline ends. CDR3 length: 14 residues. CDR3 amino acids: CSASPGRFGNIQYF. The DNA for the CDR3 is TGCAGCGCCTCCCCCGGCCGTTTTGGAAACATTCAGTACTTC.

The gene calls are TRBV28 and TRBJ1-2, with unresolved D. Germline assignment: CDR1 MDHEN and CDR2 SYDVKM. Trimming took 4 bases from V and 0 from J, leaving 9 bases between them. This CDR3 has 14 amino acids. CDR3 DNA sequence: TGTGCCAGCAGTTACCTAAGTCCTAACTATGGCTACACCTTC. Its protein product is CASSYLSPNYGYTF.

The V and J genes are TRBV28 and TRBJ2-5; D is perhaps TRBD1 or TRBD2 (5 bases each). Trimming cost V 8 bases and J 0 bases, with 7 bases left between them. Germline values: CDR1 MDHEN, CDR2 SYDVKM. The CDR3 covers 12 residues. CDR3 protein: CASRGYQETQYF. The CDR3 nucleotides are TGTGCCAGCCGGGGCTACCAAGAGACCCAGTACTTC.

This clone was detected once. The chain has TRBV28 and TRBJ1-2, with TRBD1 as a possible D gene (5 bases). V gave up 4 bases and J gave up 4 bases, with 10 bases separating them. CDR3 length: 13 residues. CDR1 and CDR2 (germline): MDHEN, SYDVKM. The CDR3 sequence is CASSSRDPYGYTF. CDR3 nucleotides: TGTGCCAGCAGTTCCAGGGACCCCTATGGCTACACCTTC.

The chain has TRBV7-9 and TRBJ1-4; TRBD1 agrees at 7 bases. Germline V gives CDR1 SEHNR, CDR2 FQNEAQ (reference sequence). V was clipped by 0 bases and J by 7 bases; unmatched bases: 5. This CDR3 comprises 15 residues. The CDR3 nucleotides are TGTGCCAGCAGCTTAGCGGACAGGTGGGGTGAAAAACTGTTTTTT. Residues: CASSLADRWGEKLFF. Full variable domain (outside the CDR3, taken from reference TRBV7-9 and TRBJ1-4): DTGVSQNPRHKITKRGQNVTFRCDPISEHNRLYWYRQTLGQGPEFLTYFQNEAQLEKSRLLSDRFSAERPKGSFSTLEIQRTEQGDSAMYLCASSLADRWGEKLFFGSGTQLSVL.

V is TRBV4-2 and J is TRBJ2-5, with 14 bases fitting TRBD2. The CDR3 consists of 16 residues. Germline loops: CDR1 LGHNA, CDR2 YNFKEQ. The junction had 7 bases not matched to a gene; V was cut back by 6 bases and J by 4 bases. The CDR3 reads CASSGLAGGEAETQYF. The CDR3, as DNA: TGTGCCAGCAGTGGACTAGCGGGAGGTGAGGCAGAGACCCAGTACTTC.

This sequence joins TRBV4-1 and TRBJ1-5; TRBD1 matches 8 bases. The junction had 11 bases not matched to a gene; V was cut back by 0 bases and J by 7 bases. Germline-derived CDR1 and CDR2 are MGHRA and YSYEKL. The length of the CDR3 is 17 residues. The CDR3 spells CASSQDGGGQGGQPQHF. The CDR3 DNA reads TGCGCCAGCAGCCAAGATGGAGGAGGACAGGGCGGGCAGCCCCAGCATTTT.

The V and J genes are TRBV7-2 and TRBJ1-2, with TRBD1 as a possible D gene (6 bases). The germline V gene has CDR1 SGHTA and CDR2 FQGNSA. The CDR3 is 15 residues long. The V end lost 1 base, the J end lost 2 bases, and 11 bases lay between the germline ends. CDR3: CASSLVGGQNYGYTF. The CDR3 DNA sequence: TGTGCCAGCAGCTTAGTCGGGGGCCAAAACTATGGCTACACCTTC.

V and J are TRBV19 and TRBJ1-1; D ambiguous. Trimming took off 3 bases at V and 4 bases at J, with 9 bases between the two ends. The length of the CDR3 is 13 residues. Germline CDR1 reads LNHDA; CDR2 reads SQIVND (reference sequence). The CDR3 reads CASSILVGTEAFF. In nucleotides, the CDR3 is TGTGCCAGTAGTATCCTTGTGGGCACTGAAGCTTTCTTT.

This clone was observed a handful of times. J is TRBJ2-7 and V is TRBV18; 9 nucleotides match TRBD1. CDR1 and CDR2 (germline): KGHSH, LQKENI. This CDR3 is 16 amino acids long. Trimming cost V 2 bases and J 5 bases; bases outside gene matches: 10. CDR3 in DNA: TGTGCCAGCTCACCAAAGAACAGGGGGCGCGGCCACGAGCAGTACTTC. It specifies CASSPKNRGRGHEQYF.

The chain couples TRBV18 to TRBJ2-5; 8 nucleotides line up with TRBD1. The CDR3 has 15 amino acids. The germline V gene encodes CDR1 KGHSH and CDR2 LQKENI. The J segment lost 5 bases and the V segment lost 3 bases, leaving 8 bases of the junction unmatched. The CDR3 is CASSPFAGGRETQYF. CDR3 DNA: TGTGCCAGCTCACCTTTTGCAGGGGGCCGGGAGACCCAGTACTTC.

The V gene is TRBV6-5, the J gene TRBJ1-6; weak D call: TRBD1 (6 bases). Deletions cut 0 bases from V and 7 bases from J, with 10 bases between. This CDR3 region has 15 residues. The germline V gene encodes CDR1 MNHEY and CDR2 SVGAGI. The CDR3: CASSYSGQPNSPLHF. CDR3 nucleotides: TGTGCCAGCAGTTACTCTGGACAGCCGAATTCACCCCTCCACTTT.

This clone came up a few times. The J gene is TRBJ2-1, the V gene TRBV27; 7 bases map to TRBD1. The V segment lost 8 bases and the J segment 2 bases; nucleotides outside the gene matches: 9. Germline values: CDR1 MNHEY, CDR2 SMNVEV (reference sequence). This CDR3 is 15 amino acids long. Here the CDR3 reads CASALLDRTYNEQFF. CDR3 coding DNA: TGTGCCAGCGCCCTACTGGACAGGACCTACAATGAGCAGTTCTTC.

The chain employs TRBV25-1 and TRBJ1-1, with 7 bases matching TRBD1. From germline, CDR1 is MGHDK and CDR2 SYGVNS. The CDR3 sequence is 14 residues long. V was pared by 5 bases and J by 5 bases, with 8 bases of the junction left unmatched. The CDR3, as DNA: TGTGCCAGCAGTACACGACAGGGAGGGACTGAAGCTTTCTTT. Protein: CASSTRQGGTEAFF.

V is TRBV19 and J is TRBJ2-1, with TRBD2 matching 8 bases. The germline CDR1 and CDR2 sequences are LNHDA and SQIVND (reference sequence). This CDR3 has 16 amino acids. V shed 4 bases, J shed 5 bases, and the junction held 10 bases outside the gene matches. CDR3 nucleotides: TGTGCCAGTAGTAGATTAGCGGGAAGGATAAACAATGAGCAGTTCTTC. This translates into CASSRLAGRINNEQFF. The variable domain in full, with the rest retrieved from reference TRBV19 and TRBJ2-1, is DGGITQSPKYLFRKEGQNVTLSCEQNLNHDAMYWYRQDPGQGLRLIYYSQIVNDFQKGDIAEGYSVSREKKESFPLTVTSAQKNPTAFYLCASSRLAGRINNEQFFGPGTRLTVL.

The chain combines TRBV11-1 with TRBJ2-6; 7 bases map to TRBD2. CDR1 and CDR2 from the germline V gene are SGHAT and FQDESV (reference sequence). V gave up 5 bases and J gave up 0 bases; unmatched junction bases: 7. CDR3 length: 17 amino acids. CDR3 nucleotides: TGTGCCAGCAGCCAATGGACGGGGGGCTCTGGGGCCAACGTCCTGACTTTC. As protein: CASSQWTGGSGANVLTF. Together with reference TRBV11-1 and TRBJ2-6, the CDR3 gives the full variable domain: EAEVAQSPRYKITEKSQAVAFWCDPISGHATLYWYRQILGQGPELLVQFQDESVVDDSQLPKDRFSAERLKGVDSTLKIQPAELGDSAMYLCASSQWTGGSGANVLTFGAGSRLTVL.